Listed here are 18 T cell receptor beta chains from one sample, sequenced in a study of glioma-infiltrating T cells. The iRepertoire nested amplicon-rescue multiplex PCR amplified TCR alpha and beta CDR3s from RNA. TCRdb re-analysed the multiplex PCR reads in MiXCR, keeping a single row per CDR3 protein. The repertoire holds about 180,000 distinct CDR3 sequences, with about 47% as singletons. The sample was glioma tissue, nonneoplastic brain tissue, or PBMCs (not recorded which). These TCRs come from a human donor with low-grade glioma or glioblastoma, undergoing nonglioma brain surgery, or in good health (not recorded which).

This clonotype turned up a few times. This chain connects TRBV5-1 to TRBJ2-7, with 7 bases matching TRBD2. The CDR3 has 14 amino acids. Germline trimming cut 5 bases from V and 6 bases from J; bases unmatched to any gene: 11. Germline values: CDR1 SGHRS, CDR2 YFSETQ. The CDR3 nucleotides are TGCGCCAGCAGAGCGGGACTCTCGGGATTCGAGCAGTACTTC. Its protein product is CASRAGLSGFEQYF.

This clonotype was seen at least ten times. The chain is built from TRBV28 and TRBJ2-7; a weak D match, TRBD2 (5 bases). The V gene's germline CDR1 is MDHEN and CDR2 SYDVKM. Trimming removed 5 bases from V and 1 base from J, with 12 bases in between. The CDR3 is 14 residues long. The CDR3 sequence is CASSPSTGSYEQYF. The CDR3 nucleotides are TGTGCCAGCAGTCCGTCGACGGGATCCTACGAGCAGTACTTC.

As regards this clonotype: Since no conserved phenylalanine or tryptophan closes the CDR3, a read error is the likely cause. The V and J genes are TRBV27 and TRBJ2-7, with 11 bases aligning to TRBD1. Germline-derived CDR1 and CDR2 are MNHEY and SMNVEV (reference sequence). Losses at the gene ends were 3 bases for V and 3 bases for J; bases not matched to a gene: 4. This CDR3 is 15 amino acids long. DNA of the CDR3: TGTGCCAGCAGTTTTGGGACAGGGGGGCACTACGAGCAGTACCTC. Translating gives CASSFGTGGHYEQYL.

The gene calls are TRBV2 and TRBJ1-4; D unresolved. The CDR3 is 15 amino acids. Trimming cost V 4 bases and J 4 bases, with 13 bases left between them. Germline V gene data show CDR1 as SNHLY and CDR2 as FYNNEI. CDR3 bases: TGTGCCAGCAGTGGGGAGCCGCGGGGTAATGAAAAACTGTTTTTT. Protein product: CASSGEPRGNEKLFF.

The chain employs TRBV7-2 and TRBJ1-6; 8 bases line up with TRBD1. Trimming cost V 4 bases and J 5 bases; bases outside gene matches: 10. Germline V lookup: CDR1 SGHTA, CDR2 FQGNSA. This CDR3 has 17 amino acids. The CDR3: CASSSRTGGGHNSPLHF. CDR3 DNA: TGTGCCAGCAGCTCCAGAACAGGGGGAGGACATAATTCACCCCTCCACTTT.

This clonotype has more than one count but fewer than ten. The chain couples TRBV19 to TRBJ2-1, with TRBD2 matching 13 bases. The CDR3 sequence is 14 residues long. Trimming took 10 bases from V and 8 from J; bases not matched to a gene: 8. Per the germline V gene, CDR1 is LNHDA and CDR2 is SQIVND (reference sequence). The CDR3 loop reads CATARTSGSDEQFF. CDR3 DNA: TGTGCCACCGCCCGGACTAGCGGGAGTGATGAGCAGTTCTTC.

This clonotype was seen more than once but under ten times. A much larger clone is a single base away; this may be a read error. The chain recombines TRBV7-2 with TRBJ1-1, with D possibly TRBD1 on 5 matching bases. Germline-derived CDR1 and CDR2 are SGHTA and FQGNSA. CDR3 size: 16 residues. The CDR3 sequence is CASSLTTRTGGTEALF. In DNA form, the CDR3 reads TGTGCCAGCAGCTTAACAACACGGACGGGAGGGACTGAAGCTCTCTTT.

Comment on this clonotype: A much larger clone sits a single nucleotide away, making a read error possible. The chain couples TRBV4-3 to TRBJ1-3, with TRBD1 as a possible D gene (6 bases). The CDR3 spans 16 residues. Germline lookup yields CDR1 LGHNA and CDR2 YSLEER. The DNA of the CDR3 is TGCGCCAGCAGCCATACCACGGACAGCTCTGTAAACACCATATATTTT. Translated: CASSHTTDSSVNTIYF.

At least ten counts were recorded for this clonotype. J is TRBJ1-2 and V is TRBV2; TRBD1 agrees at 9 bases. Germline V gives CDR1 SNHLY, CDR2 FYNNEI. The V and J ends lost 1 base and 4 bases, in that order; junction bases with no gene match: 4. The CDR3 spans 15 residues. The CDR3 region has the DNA TGTGCCAGCAGTGAAGACAGGGGGCAATTCTATGGCTACACCTTC. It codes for CASSEDRGQFYGYTF.

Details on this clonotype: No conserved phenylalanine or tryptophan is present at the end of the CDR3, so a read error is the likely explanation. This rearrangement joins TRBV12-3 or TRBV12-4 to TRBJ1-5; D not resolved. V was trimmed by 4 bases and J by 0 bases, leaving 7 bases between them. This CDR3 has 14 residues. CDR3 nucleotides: TGTGCCAGCAGTTCAAGAGTTAGCAATCAGCCCCAGCATTTG. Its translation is CASSSRVSNQPQHL.

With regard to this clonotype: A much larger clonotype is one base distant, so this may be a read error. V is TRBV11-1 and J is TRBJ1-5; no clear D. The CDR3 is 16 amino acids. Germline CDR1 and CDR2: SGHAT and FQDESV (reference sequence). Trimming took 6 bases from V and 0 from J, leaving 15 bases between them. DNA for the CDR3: TGTGCCAGCAGTCACCGGGAAAGCTATAGCAATCAGCCCCAGCATTTT. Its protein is CASSHRESYSNQPQHF.

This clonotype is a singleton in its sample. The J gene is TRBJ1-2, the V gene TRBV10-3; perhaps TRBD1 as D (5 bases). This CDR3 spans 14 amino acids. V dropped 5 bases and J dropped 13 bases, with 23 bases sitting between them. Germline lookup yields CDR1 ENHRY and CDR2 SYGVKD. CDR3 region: CAISMRGDSDYSTF. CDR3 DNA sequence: TGTGCCATCAGTATGAGAGGGGATTCGGACTACTCCACCTTC.

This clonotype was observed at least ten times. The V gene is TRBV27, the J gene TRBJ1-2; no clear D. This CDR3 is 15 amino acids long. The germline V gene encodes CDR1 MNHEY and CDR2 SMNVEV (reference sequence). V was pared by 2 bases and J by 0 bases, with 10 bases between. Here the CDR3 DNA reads TGTGCCAGCAGTTTAGCGGACTCACCTAACTATGGCTACACCTTC. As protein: CASSLADSPNYGYTF.

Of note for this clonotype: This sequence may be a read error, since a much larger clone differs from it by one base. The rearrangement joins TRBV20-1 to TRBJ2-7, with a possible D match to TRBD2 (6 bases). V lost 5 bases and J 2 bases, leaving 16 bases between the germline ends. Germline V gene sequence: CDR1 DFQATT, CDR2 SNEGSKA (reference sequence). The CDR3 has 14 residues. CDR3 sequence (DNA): TGCAGTGCTGGAAGCGGGTATCGGGCCTACGAGCAGTACTTC. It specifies CSAGSGYRAYEQYF.

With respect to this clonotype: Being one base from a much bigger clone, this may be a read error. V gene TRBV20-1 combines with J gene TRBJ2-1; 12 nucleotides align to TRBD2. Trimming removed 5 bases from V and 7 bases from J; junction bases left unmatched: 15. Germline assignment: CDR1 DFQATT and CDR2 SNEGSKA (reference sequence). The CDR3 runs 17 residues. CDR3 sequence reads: CSAGTTSGSWFKNEQFF. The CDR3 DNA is TGCAGTGCTGGGACGACTAGCGGGAGCTGGTTTAAAAATGAGCAGTTCTTC.

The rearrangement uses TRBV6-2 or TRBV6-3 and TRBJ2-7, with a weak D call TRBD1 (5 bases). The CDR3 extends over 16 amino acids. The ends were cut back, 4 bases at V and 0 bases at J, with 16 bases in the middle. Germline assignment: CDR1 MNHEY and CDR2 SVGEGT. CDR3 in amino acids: CASSSHGQGGSYEQYF. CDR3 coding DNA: TGTGCCAGCAGTTCACATGGACAAGGTGGCTCCTACGAGCAGTACTTC.

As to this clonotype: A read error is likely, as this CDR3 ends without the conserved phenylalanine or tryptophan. The CDR3 loop is CASSFLLLDRLNQPQHL. Here the CDR3 DNA reads TGTGCCAGCAGTTTCCTCCTCCTGGACAGACTAAATCAGCCCCAGCATCTT. The chain has TRBV27 and TRBJ1-5, with D perhaps TRBD1 (6 bases). The CDR3 covers 17 residues. Trimming shortened V by 3 bases and J by 4 bases, and 19 bases separated the two germline ends. Germline V gene data show CDR1 as MNHEY and CDR2 as SMNVEV (reference sequence).

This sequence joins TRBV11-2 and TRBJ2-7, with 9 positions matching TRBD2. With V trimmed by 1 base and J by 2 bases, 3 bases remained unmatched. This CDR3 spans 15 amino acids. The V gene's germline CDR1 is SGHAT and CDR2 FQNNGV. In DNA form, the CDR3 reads TGTGCCAGCAGCTTAGCGTCTAGCGGGGCCTACGAGCAGTACTTC. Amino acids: CASSLASSGAYEQYF.